This T cell receptor (beta chain) emerged from a study of long-term antiretroviral therapy in people with HIV. Germline lookup yields CDR1 SGHKS and CDR2 YYEKEE (reference sequence). CDR3 length: 16 amino acids. Trimming removed 2 bases from V and 1 base from J; junction bases left unmatched: 4. Runs used v3.0 of the immunoSEQ assay and were done at survey level. The table came from immunoSEQ multiplex PCR; TCRdb's copy has only in-frame clones and leaves some out. The sample contains 20,000 or so clones, over 60% of which appear only once. The sample consisted of unsorted PBMCs, taken 0.5 years before starting antiretroviral therapy. The sequence derives from a woman aged 45 to 65 with HIV. J is TRBJ1-5 and V is TRBV5-5; 9 nucleotides line up with TRBD1. CDR3 loop: CASSFGQGRSNQPQHF. CDR3 DNA: TGTGCCAGCAGCTTTGGACAGGGGAGAAGCAATCAGCCCCAGCATTTT.